This TCR beta chain was captured by sequencing in a study of regulatory T cells in long-lasting Graves disease. Study results and caveats: The study found persistent patients shared more public clonotypes (roughly 3,000) than new patients (about 890).

TCR beta libraries were built with iRepertoire HTBI primers and Arm-PCR of CDR3 regions. TCRdb fed the multiplex PCR reads into MiXCR, producing one record per CDR3 protein. This table has hundreds of thousands of distinct CDR3 sequences, less than 25% appearing once. This CDR3 has 15 residues. Between the trimmed V and J ends, which lost 1 base and 1 base, there was a span of 10 bases. Germline values: CDR1 SEHNR, CDR2 FQNEAQ (reference sequence). Documented time point: persistent/refractory GD, antithyroid drugs over 5 years with positive TRAb. PBMCs provided the RNA from which the TCR library was made. As to this clonotype: What it recognizes is unknown.

Sequenced material: peripheral blood mononuclear cells (PBMCs), taken when the disease was refractory, from a patient treated with antithyroid drugs. The chain uses TRBV7-9 and TRBJ2-5; tentative D call: TRBD2 (6 bases). The origin of this receptor is a female donor with Graves disease. The CDR3 loop is CASSLVGRGQETQYF. Written as DNA, the CDR3 is TGTGCCAGCAGCTTAGTGGGGCGGGGCCAAGAGACCCAGTACTTC.